This TCR beta chain was captured by sequencing in a study of T cell responses to AZD1222 COVID-19 vaccine listed by TCRdb under 2021. Concerning the study at large: A total of over 230 trial participants underwent TCR sequencing, of whom roughly 210 received two doses of AZD1222 and some 25 received two doses of the MenACWY control vaccine. Trial participants were enrolled by age into 18-55, 56-69 and 70-plus year subgroups, with 148, 28 and 57 TCR-sequenced participants respectively. Broader findings and caveats from the paper: The 56-69-year group was small, and its depth increase did not reach significance, likely because of low power. Reportedly, close to half of the unique spike-specific TCRs recognized epitopes lying outside the regions that are mutated in the B.1.351 and B.1.1.7 variants. CD4 TCRs associated with the vaccine covered the entire spike protein, and the dominant responses were in regions 160-218 and 743-854. Most participants were white British and females outnumbered males, and the authors suggested that clonal diversity may have been underestimated. Because no day 14 peak-response samples were available, the repertoires could be characterized only after the peak T cell response. Only five or six AZD1222 recipients were SARS-CoV-2 seropositive at baseline, limiting conclusions about previously exposed vaccinees. After two AZD1222 doses, both the breadth and the depth of spike-specific TCRs were significantly higher than at day 0 and than in MenACWY recipients.

In the paper's terms, the time point label means: baseline before first vaccination. The sample's treatment or condition label is to be understood as: meningococcal conjugate vaccine given as trial control. Vaccinee samples came from UK trials COV001 and COV002, including a single-blind randomized controlled phase 2/3 trial of AZD1222 (ChAdOx1 nCoV-19) in healthy adults. For TCRbeta chain sequencing, PBMC samples from trial participants were taken at day 0 and at day 28 after the second dose. Looking up the germline V gene yields CDR1 LGHNA and CDR2 YSLEER. Trimming leaves V shorter by 6 bases and J shorter by 4 bases, with the junction holding 7 bases beyond the gene matches. The CDR3 runs 14 amino acids, cysteine and phenylalanine included. The CDR3 DNA has 42 bases and is translated from base 1. Note on this clone: The antigen it binds to is not known. The sample holds no much larger clone one base away, and base qualities are not on file.

The CDR3 regions of human TCRbeta chains were analyzed by immunosequencing. In the paper's pipeline: TCRs in the repertoires were matched against a reference library of SARS-CoV-2-specific TCRs that had been generated with the MIRA antigen-specificity platform. Breadth was defined as the fraction of unique TCRs that were SARS-CoV-2-associated. Depth was defined as the fraction of total T cells that were SARS-CoV-2-associated. Using the MIRA data, each spike-specific TCR was mapped to the spike region that the TCR reacts to and placed in a CD4 or CD8 class. Log10-transformed breadth and depth values were compared by one-way ANOVA with Sidak's multiple comparisons tests. The table was pulled from immuneACCESS by TCRdb, which kept in-frame rearrangements only. Such tables lose some clones; where checked, under half of the loss comes from unresolved V genes, and the rest has no known cause. For V, J and clone size, that table is used; D and trimming come from the DNA. A total of about 120,000 clones appear in this sample, approximately 85% of them only once. Of the sample, roughly 3.9% falls within the top ten clones.

The sequence is built from TRBV4-3 and TRBJ1-2; TRBD1 aligns with 8 central bases. This material consisted of peripheral blood, taken on day 0 of MenACWY control vaccination. This receptor was obtained from an adult in good health. For the CDR3, the sequence is CASSRDRNFYGYTF. The DNA sequence reads TGCGCCAGCAGTCGGGACAGGAACTTCTATGGCTACACCTTC.